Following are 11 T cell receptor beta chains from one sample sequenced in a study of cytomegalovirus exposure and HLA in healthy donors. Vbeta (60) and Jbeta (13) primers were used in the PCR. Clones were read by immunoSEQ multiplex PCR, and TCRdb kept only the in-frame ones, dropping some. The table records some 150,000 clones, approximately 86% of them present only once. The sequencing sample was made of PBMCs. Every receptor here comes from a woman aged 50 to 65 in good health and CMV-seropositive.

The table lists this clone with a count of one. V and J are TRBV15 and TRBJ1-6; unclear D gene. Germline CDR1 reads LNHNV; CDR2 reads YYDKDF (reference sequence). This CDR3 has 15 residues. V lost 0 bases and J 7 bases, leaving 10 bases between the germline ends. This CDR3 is CATSRDRQPNSPLHF. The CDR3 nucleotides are TGTGCCACCAGCAGAGATAGACAACCGAATTCACCCCTCCACTTT. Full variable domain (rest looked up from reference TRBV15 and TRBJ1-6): DAMVIQNPRYQVTQFGKPVTLSCSQTLNHNVMYWYQQKSSQAPKLLFHYYDKDFNNEADTPDNFQSRRPNTSFCFLDIRSPGLGDTAMYLCATSRDRQPNSPLHFGNGTRLTVT.

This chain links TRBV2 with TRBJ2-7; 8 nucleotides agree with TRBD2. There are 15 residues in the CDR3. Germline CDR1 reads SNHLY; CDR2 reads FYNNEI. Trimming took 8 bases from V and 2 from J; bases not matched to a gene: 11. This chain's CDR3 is CASREIGGGTYEQYF. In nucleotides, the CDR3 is TGTGCCAGCCGGGAGATCGGGGGGGGCACCTACGAGCAGTACTTC.

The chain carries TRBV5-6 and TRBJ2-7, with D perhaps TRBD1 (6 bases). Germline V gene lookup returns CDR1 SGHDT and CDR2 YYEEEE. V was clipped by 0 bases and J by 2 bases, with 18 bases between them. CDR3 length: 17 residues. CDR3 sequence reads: CASSLVPISGATYEQYF. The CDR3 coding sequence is TGTGCCAGCAGCTTGGTACCCATCTCAGGGGCCACCTACGAGCAGTACTTC.

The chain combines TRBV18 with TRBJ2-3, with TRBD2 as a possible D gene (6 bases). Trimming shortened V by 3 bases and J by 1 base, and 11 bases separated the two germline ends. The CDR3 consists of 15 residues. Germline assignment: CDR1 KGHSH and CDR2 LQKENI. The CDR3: CASSPAGIGTDTQYF. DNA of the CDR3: TGTGCCAGCTCACCCGCGGGGATAGGCACAGATACGCAGTATTTT.

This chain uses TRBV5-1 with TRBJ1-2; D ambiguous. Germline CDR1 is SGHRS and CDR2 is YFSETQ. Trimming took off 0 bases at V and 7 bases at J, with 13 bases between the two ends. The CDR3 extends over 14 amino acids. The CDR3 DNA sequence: TGCGCCAGCAGCTTGGACGGAGGGAGCGGTGGCTACACCTTC. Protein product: CASSLDGGSGGYTF.

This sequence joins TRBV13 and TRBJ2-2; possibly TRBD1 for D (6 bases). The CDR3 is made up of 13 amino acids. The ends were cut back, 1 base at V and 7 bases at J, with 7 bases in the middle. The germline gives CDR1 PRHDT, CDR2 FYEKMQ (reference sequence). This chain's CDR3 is CASSLAGVGELFF. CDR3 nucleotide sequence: TGTGCCAGCAGCTTAGCAGGGGTCGGGGAGCTGTTTTTT.

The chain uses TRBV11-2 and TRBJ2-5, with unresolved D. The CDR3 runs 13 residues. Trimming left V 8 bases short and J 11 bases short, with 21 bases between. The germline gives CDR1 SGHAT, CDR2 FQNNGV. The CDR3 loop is CASASTPLNEQYF. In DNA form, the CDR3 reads TGTGCCAGCGCGTCCACCCCTCTAAATGAGCAGTACTTC.

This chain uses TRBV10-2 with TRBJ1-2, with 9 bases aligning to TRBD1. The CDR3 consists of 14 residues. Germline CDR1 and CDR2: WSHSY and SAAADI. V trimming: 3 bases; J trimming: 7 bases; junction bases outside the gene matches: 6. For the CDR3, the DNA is TGCGCCAGCAGTGATGGTCACAGGGGGCCTGGCTACACCTTC. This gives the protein CASSDGHRGPGYTF.

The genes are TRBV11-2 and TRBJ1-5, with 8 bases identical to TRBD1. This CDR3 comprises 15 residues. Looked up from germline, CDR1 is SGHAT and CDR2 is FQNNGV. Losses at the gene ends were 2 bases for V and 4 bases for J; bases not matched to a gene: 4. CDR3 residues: CASSLQGAENQPQHF. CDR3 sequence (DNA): TGTGCCAGCAGCTTACAGGGGGCAGAGAATCAGCCCCAGCATTTT.

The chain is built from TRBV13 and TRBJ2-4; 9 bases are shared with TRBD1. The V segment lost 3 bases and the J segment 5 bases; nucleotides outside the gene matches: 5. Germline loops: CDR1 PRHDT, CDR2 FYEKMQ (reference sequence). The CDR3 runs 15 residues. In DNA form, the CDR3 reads TGTGCCAGCAGCTTCGTCCGGACAGGGGAAAACATTCAGTACTTC. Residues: CASSFVRTGENIQYF.

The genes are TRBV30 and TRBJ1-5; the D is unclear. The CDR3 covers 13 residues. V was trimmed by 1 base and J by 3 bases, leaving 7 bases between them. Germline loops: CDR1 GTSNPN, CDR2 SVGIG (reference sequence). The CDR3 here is CAWSAGLNQPQHF. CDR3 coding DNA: TGTGCCTGGAGTGCGGGTCTCAATCAGCCCCAGCATTTT. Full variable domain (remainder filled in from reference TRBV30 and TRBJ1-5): SQTIHQWPATLVQPVGSPLSLECTVEGTSNPNLYWYRQAAGRGLQLLFYSVGIGQISSEVPQNLSASRPQDRQFILSSKKLLLSDSGFYLCAWSAGLNQPQHFGDGTRLSIL.